The clone carrying this T cell receptor beta chain was counted at least ten times. Its antigen is still unknown. The sample originates from a study of identical twins. This CDR3 spans 13 amino acids. Germline loops: CDR1 SGHTA, CDR2 FQGNSA. Trimming left V 4 bases short and J 2 bases short, with 8 bases between. One entry per CDR3 protein, called by TCRdb with MiXCR from the 5' RACE reads. The sample lists fewer than 350,000 distinct CDR3 sequences; about 8.3% were seen once. Whole-study findings and limits: Those out-of-frame alpha sequences shared by twins showed an excess of low generation probability.

The same sample was also studied in work on yellow fever vaccine responses in identical twins.

The chain uses TRBV7-2 and TRBJ2-5, with D possibly being TRBD1 (6 bases). The sequence came from a woman younger than 30 in good health. The sample was memory (CD45RO+) T cells sorted from blood. The CDR3 region is CASSYRVQETQYF. The CDR3 nucleotides read TGTGCCAGCAGCTACAGGGTTCAAGAGACCCAGTACTTC.